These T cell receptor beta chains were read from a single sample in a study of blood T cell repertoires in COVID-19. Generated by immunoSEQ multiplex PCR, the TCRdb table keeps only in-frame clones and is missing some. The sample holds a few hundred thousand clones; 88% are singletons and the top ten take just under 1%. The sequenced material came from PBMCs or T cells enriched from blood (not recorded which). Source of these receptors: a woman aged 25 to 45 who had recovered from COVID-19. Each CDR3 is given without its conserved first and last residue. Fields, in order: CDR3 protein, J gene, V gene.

cdr3_aa: ASSQTGGNTDTQY; j_call: TRBJ2-3; v_call: TRBV5-1
cdr3_aa: ASSTTETGAILYQPQH; j_call: TRBJ1-5; v_call: TRBV18
cdr3_aa: ASSVGGGANEQF; j_call: TRBJ2-1; v_call: TRBV9
cdr3_aa: ASSAGTKGSGANVLT; j_call: TRBJ2-6; v_call: TRBV5-1
cdr3_aa: AISVGSGPSGGQY; j_call: TRBJ2-7; v_call: TRBV10-3
cdr3_aa: ASSPPEGGVKTDTQY; j_call: TRBJ2-3; v_call: TRBV18
cdr3_aa: AWTGVGADTQY; j_call: TRBJ2-3; v_call: TRBV28
cdr3_aa: ASSYGGVVTEAF; j_call: TRBJ1-1; v_call: TRBV7-2
cdr3_aa: ASSPLREGRVWVGAKNIQY; j_call: TRBJ2-4; v_call: TRBV27
cdr3_aa: ASSPPRQGSTDTQY; j_call: TRBJ2-3; v_call: TRBV18
cdr3_aa: ASSLGEVNTEAF; j_call: TRBJ1-1; v_call: TRBV7-9
cdr3_aa: ASTSLGENIQY; j_call: TRBJ2-4; v_call: TRBV6-5
cdr3_aa: ASSQGRGDTQY; j_call: TRBJ2-3; v_call: TRBV4-1
cdr3_aa: ASTPGTQQPQH; j_call: TRBJ1-5; v_call: TRBV2
cdr3_aa: ASSDRQGNSPLH; j_call: TRBJ1-6; v_call: TRBV7-3
cdr3_aa: ASKAQGAIAGGSPLH; j_call: TRBJ1-6; v_call: TRBV4-2
cdr3_aa: ASSLGLPGVNEQF; j_call: TRBJ2-1; v_call: TRBV5-1
cdr3_aa: ASSLGSTGLTQY; j_call: TRBJ2-5; v_call: TRBV7-9
cdr3_aa: ASSLGAGGDGYT; j_call: TRBJ1-2; v_call: TRBV7-3
cdr3_aa: ASSPTSGGAHNEQF; j_call: TRBJ2-1; v_call: TRBV27
cdr3_aa: SVALRDYHGEKLF; j_call: TRBJ1-4; v_call: TRBV29-1
cdr3_aa: ASSQVVTGANTIY; j_call: TRBJ1-3; v_call: TRBV3-1/TRBV3-2
cdr3_aa: ASSPSSTPGNEQF; j_call: TRBJ2-1; v_call: TRBV5-4
cdr3_aa: ASSVGSSIVNSPLH; j_call: TRBJ1-6; v_call: TRBV9
cdr3_aa: ASSPEEGPYQPQH; j_call: TRBJ1-5; v_call: TRBV9
cdr3_aa: ASSLLSISTDTQY; j_call: TRBJ2-3; v_call: TRBV11-2
cdr3_aa: ASSLPSSGNTIY; j_call: TRBJ1-3; v_call: TRBV5-6
cdr3_aa: ASSYDGTGWTGELF; j_call: TRBJ2-2; v_call: TRBV6-5
cdr3_aa: AITDRNQLNTGELF; j_call: TRBJ2-2; v_call: TRBV10-3
cdr3_aa: ASSRRLGGGYGTQY; j_call: TRBJ2-3; v_call: TRBV6-6
cdr3_aa: ASSRRLAGSHEQY; j_call: TRBJ2-7; v_call: TRBV7-8
cdr3_aa: ASSLVGSTETQY; j_call: TRBJ2-5; v_call: TRBV5-1
cdr3_aa: ASSRTSGAGYEQY; j_call: TRBJ2-7; v_call: TRBV4-1
cdr3_aa: ASSGFRGGTDTQY; j_call: TRBJ2-3; v_call: TRBV4-3
cdr3_aa: ASNFATSGNANTGELF; j_call: TRBJ2-2; v_call: TRBV2
cdr3_aa: ASTRGAYNEQF; j_call: TRBJ2-1; v_call: TRBV19
cdr3_aa: ASSRTKRDRGTEAF; j_call: TRBJ1-1; v_call: TRBV5-6
cdr3_aa: ASSKVPSGSEQY; j_call: TRBJ2-7; v_call: TRBV21-1
cdr3_aa: AIGRQGDTGELF; j_call: TRBJ2-2; v_call: TRBV10-3
cdr3_aa: ASSLLGREWADTQY; j_call: TRBJ2-3; v_call: TRBV27
cdr3_aa: AWTDRSYEQY; j_call: TRBJ2-7; v_call: TRBV30
cdr3_aa: SVEVLGQGAHYGYT; j_call: TRBJ1-2; v_call: TRBV29-1
cdr3_aa: ASTFSGRSYEQY; j_call: TRBJ2-7; v_call: TRBV7-9